The 18 T cell receptor beta chains listed next were all sequenced from one sample in a study of response to subunit inactivated influenza vaccine. TCRdb reprocessed the RT-PCR reads with MiXCR, giving one entry per CDR3 protein. This sample carries more than 500,000 distinct CDR3 sequences, around 11% of them seen once, and the ten largest clones take approximately 10%. The same data also contributed to another study, on T cells expressing NK-cell markers. Turning to that study: 5'RACE template switching built TCR beta cDNA with unique molecular identifiers.

The specimen was PBMCs from blood, collected on the day of vaccination. These receptor sequences come from a man aged 50 or older who received an inactivated influenza vaccine.

This clonotype was recorded many times. The chain combines TRBV12-3 or TRBV12-4 with TRBJ2-3, with D unresolved. Trimming took off 6 bases at V and 5 bases at J, with 6 bases between the two ends. The CDR3 runs to 11 residues. The CDR3 spells CASRSGDTQYF. In DNA, the CDR3 is TGTGCCAGCAGGTCGGGAGATACGCAGTATTTT.

This clonotype has at least ten counts. The chain couples TRBV20-1 to TRBJ2-1; 9 positions match TRBD2. Looked up from germline, CDR1 is DFQATT and CDR2 is SNEGSKA (reference sequence). The CDR3 totals 15 residues. Germline trimming cut 0 bases from V and 7 bases from J; bases unmatched to any gene: 7. CDR3 nucleotides: TGCAGTGCTAGAGATTTTAGCGGGAGTCCTAATGAGCAGTTCTTC. This sequence encodes CSARDFSGSPNEQFF.

J is TRBJ2-7 and V is TRBV11-2, with D tentatively TRBD1 or TRBD2 (7 bases each). V lost 1 base, J lost 2 bases, and 15 bases lay in between. Per germline, CDR1 SGHAT and CDR2 FQNNGV. This CDR3 region has 16 residues. CDR3 nucleotides: TGTGCCAGCAGCTTAGTGTGGGCAGGGGGGGCCTACGAGCAGTACTTC. It codes for CASSLVWAGGAYEQYF.

The chain employs TRBV7-3 and TRBJ2-7; 8 bases are a match to TRBD1. Trimming took 4 bases from V and 2 from J; bases not matched to a gene: 7. Germline loops: CDR1 SGHTA, CDR2 FQGTGA. The CDR3 loop spans 15 amino acids. The CDR3 DNA reads as TGTGCCAGCAGCTCTACCGGGACAGGAACCTACGAGCAGTACTTC. This codes for CASSSTGTGTYEQYF.

V is TRBV19 and J is TRBJ2-2, with D unclear. V was clipped by 6 bases and J by 0 bases, with 5 bases between them. This CDR3 is 13 amino acids long. CDR1 is LNHDA and CDR2 is SQIVND in the germline V gene (reference sequence). The CDR3 protein is CASRWANTGELFF. The CDR3 DNA reads TGTGCCAGTAGATGGGCGAACACCGGGGAGCTGTTTTTT.

This clonotype was found a few times. The chain joins TRBV2 to TRBJ2-5, with 11 bases that match TRBD2. CDR1 is SNHLY, CDR2 FYNNEI, per germline. Losses at the gene ends were 8 bases for V and 1 base for J; bases not matched to a gene: 9. CDR3 length: 16 residues. This CDR3 reads CASQIRGLAAQETQYF. The CDR3 coding sequence is TGTGCCAGCCAGATCAGGGGACTAGCGGCCCAAGAGACCCAGTACTTC.

There are a few counts of this clonotype. V usage is TRBV27 and J usage is TRBJ1-5; 12 bases agree with TRBD1. With 6 bases clipped from V and 2 bases from J, the junction kept 11 bases outside the gene matches. The germline gives CDR1 MNHEY, CDR2 SMNVEV (reference sequence). The CDR3 runs to 18 residues. Here the CDR3 DNA reads TGTGCCAGCAGATTGAACCGGGACAGGGGGCTTGGCAATCAGCCCCAGCATTTT. It translates to CASRLNRDRGLGNQPQHF.

This clonotype was observed many times. The genes are TRBV4-3 and TRBJ2-7; no clear D. The CDR3 runs to 15 residues. Germline lookup yields CDR1 LGHNA and CDR2 YSLEER. The ends were cut back, 1 base at V and 0 bases at J, with 10 bases in the middle. The CDR3 protein is CASSQVKAASYEQYF. The CDR3 bases are TGCGCCAGCAGCCAAGTGAAGGCTGCCTCCTACGAGCAGTACTTC.

This clonotype was recorded a few times. V and J are TRBV30 and TRBJ2-3; D might be TRBD2 (5 bases). V shed 4 bases and J shed 3 bases, with 14 bases lying between them. CDR3 size: 14 residues. Germline values: CDR1 GTSNPN, CDR2 SVGIG (reference sequence). CDR3 sequence: CAWKMRGLTDTQYF. CDR3 coding DNA: TGTGCCTGGAAGATGAGAGGGCTGACAGATACGCAGTATTTT.

V and J are TRBV15 and TRBJ1-6; TRBD1 is a possible D gene (5 bases). Trimming pared 8 bases from V and 8 bases from J, leaving 13 bases between. Per the germline V gene, CDR1 is LNHNV and CDR2 is YYDKDF (reference sequence). This CDR3 has 13 amino acids. In DNA form, the CDR3 reads TGTGCCACCTGTCGGGGCCTAGATTCACCCCTCCACTTT. The encoded protein is CATCRGLDSPLHF.

J is TRBJ2-7 and V is TRBV4-2; 9 positions match TRBD1. V gave up 4 bases and J gave up 5 bases; unmatched junction bases: 9. CDR1 LGHNA and CDR2 YNFKEQ come from the germline V gene. The CDR3 is 15 residues long. Here the CDR3 DNA reads TGTGCCAGCAGCCCCTGGACAGGGGCTTCCCACGAGCAGTACTTC. Its protein product is CASSPWTGASHEQYF.

V and J are TRBV19 and TRBJ2-7, with D unresolved. The germline V gene encodes CDR1 LNHDA and CDR2 SQIVND (reference sequence). V was shortened by 6 bases and J by 3 bases, with 15 bases between the two germline ends. This CDR3 is built from 14 residues. Here the CDR3 DNA reads TGTGCCAGTAGCACGGTCAATGGGTACTACGAGCAGTACTTC. It yields the protein CASSTVNGYYEQYF.

The rearrangement joins TRBV24-1 to TRBJ2-5, with D unclear. V was cut by 0 bases and J by 2 bases, with 9 bases left in between. Per germline, CDR1 KGHDR and CDR2 SFDVKD. CDR3 length: 15 residues. This CDR3 reads CATSDLREHQETQYF. DNA for the CDR3: TGTGCCACCAGTGATTTGCGAGAACATCAAGAGACCCAGTACTTC.

This clonotype was detected ten times or more. The rearrangement uses TRBV24-1 and TRBJ2-1; 10 positions match TRBD2. This CDR3 spans 16 amino acids. The junction had 8 bases not matched to a gene; V was cut back by 5 bases and J by 5 bases. Germline CDR1 is KGHDR and CDR2 is SFDVKD. The CDR3 region has the DNA TGTGCCACCAGTGGTATCCTAGCGGGGGCCGACAATGAGCAGTTCTTC. Residues: CATSGILAGADNEQFF.

This clonotype was observed a few times. Germline and junction disagree at one end, which may indicate a read error. The V gene is TRBV28, the J gene TRBJ2-1; 7 bases are a match to TRBD1. CDR1 is MDHEN and CDR2 is SYDVKM in the germline V gene. CDR3 length equals 14 residues. Here the CDR3 DNA reads TGTGCCAGCAGTCAGCGGACAGGTGGGGTTGCTCCTGTATTC. This sequence encodes CASSQRTGGVAPVF.

This clonotype was recorded a few times. The rearrangement uses TRBV7-9 and TRBJ2-3; D unclear. V was clipped by 11 bases and J by 1 base, with 7 bases between them. CDR1 is SEHNR and CDR2 is FQNEAQ in the germline V gene (reference sequence). CDR3 length equals 11 residues. The CDR3 DNA is TGTGCCTCCCAGGGCACAGATACGCAGTATTTT. This sequence encodes CASQGTDTQYF.

The chain is built from TRBV3-1 and TRBJ1-2; no clear D gene. The CDR3 is 12 residues long. Trimming stripped 2 bases from V and 2 bases from J, with 3 bases between. Germline CDR1 LGHDT, CDR2 YNNKEL (reference sequence). Here the CDR3 DNA reads TGTGCCAGCAGCCAATTCAACTATGGCTACACCTTC. Amino acid sequence: CASSQFNYGYTF.

CDR3 sequence (DNA): TGCAGTGCTACACCCGGGACCTGGAATTACGAGCAGTACTTC. Translated: CSATPGTWNYEQYF. The chain links TRBV20-1 to TRBJ2-7; D may be TRBD1 or TRBD2 (5 bases each). V was shortened by 4 bases and J by 4 bases, with 17 bases between the two germline ends. CDR1 DFQATT and CDR2 SNEGSKA come from the germline V gene (reference sequence). The CDR3 runs to 14 residues.